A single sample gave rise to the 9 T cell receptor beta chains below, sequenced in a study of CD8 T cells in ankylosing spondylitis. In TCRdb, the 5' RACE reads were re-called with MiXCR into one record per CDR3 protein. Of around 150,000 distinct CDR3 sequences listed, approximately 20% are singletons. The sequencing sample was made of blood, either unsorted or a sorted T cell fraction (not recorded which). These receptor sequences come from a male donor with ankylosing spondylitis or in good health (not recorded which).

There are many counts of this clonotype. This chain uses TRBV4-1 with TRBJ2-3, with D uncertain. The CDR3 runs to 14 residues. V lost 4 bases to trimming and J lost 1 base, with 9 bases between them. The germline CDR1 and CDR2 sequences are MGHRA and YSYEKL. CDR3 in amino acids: CASSRLAGTDTQYF. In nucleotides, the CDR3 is TGCGCCAGCAGCCGCCTCGCCGGCACAGATACGCAGTATTTT.

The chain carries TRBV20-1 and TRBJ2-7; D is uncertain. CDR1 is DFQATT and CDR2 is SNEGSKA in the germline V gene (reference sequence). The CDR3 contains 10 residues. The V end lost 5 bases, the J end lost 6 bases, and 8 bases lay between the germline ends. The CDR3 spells CSARLGEQYF. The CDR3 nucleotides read TGCAGTGCTCGTCTCGGCGAGCAGTACTTC.

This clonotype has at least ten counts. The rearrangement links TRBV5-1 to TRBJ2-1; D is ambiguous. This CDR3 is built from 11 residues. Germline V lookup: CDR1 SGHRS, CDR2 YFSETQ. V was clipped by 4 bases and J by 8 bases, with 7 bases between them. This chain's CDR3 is CASSPSHEQFF. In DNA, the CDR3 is TGCGCCAGCAGCCCAAGCCATGAGCAGTTCTTC.

CDR3 sequence (DNA): TGCAGCGTTGGGACTAGCGGTACGGGGACCCAGTACTTC. This codes for CSVGTSGTGTQYF. V gene TRBV29-1 combines with J gene TRBJ2-5; 10 nucleotides agree with TRBD2. V shed 4 bases, J shed 7 bases, and the junction held 6 bases outside the gene matches. There are 13 residues in the CDR3. Germline V CDR1 and CDR2: SQVTM, ANQGSEA.

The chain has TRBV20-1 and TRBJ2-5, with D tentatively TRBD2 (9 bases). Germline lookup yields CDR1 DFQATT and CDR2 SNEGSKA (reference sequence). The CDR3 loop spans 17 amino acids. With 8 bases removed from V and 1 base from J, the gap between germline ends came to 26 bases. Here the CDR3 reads CSPTGQGAGGSQETQYF. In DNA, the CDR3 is TGCAGTCCAACGGGGCAGGGGGCGGGAGGGTCCCAAGAGACCCAGTACTTC.

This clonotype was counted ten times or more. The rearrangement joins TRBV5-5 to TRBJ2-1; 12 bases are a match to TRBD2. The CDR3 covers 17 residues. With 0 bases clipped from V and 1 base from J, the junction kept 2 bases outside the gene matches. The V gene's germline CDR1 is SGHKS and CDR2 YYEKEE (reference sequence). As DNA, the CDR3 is TGTGCCAGCAGCTTGGCCCTAGCGGGAGGGTCCTACAATGAGCAGTTCTTC. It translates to CASSLALAGGSYNEQFF.

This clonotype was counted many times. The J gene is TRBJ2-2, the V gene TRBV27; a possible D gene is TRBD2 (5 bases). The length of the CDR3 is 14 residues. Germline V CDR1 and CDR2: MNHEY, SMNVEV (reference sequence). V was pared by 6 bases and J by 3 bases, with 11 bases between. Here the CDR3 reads CASRWTRDTGELFF. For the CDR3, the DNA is TGTGCCAGCAGATGGACGCGGGACACCGGGGAGCTGTTTTTT.

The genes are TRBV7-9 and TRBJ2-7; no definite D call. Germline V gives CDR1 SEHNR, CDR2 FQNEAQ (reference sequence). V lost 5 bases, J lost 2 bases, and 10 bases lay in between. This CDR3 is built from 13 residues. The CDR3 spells CASSLVTPYEQYF. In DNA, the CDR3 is TGTGCCAGCAGCCTCGTTACTCCCTACGAGCAGTACTTC.

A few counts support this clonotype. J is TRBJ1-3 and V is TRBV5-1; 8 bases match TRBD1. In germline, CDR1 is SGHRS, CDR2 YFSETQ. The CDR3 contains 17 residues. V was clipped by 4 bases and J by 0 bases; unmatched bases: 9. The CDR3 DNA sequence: TGCGCCAGCAGCCAGTTCGGCAGGGGGCTCTCTGGAAACACCATATATTTT. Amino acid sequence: CASSQFGRGLSGNTIYF.